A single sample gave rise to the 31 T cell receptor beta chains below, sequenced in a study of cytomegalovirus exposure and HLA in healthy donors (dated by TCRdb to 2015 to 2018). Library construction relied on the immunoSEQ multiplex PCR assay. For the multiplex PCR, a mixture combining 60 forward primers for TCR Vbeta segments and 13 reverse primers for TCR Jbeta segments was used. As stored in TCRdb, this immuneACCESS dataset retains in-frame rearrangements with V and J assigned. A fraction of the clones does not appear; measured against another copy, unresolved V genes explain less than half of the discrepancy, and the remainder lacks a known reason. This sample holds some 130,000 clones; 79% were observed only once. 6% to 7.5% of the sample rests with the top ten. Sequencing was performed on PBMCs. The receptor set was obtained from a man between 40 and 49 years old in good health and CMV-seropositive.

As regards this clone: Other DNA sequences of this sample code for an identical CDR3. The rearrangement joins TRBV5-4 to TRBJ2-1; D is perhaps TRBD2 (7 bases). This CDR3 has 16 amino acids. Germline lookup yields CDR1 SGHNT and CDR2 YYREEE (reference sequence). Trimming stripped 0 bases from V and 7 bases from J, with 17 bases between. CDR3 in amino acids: CASSLGGGGSWNEQFF. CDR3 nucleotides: TGTGCCAGCAGCTTGGGTGGGGGCGGGAGCTGGAATGAGCAGTTCTTC.

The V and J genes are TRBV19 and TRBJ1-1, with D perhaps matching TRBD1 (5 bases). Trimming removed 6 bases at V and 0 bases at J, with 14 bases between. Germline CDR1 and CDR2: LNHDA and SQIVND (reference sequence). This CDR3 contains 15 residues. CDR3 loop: CASRIGVRVNTEAFF. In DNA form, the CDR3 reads TGTGCCAGTAGAATCGGAGTCAGGGTGAACACTGAAGCTTTCTTT.

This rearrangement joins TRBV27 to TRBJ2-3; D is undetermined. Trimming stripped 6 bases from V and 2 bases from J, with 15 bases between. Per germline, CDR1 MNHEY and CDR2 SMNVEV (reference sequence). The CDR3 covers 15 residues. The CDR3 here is CASSLLREFTDTQYF. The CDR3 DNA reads TGTGCCAGCAGCCTTTTACGAGAGTTCACAGATACGCAGTATTTT.

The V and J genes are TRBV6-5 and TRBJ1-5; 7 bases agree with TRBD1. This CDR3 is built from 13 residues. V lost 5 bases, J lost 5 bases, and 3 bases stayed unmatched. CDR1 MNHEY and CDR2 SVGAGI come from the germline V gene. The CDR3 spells CASSRDSYQPQHF. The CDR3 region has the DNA TGTGCCAGCAGTCGGGACAGTTATCAGCCCCAGCATTTT.

CDR3 residues: CASSIVAENTEAFF. CDR3 in DNA: TGTGCCAGTAGTATAGTTGCGGAGAACACTGAAGCTTTCTTT. The chain is built from TRBV19 and TRBJ1-1, with D unresolved. This CDR3 contains 14 residues. V lost 1 base to trimming and J lost 1 base, with 7 bases between them. Per germline, CDR1 LNHDA and CDR2 SQIVND (reference sequence).

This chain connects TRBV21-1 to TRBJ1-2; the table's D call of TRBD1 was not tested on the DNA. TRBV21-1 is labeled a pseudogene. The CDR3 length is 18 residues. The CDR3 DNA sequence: TGTGCCAGCAGCAAAGGGGGTCGTAGGGCAGGGGGCTCTAGTGGCTACACCTTC. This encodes CASSKGGRRAGGSSGYTF.

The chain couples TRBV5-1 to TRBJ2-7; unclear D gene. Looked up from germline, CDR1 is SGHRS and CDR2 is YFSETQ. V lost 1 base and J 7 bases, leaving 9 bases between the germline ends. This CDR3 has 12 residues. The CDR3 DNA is TGCGCCAGCAGCTTGTGGGTCGGGGAGCAGTACTTC. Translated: CASSLWVGEQYF.

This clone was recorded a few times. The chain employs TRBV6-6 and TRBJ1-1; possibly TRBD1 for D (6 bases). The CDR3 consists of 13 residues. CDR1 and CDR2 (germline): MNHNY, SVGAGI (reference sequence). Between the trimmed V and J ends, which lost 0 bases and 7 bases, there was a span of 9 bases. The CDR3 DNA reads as TGTGCCAGCAGTTACTCGGGGACACGTGAAGCTTTCTTT. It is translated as CASSYSGTREAFF.

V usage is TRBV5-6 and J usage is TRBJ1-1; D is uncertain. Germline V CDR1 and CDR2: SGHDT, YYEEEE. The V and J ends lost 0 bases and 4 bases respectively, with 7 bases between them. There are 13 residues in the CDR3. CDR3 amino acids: CASSLVAFTEAFF. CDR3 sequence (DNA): TGTGCCAGCAGCTTGGTGGCATTCACTGAAGCTTTCTTT.

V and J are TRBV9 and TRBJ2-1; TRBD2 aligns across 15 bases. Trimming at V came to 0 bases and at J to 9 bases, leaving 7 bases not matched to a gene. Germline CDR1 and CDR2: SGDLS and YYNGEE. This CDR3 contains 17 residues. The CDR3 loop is CASSVEGLAGGMSEQFF. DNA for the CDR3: TGTGCCAGCAGCGTAGAGGGACTAGCGGGAGGAATGAGTGAGCAGTTCTTC.

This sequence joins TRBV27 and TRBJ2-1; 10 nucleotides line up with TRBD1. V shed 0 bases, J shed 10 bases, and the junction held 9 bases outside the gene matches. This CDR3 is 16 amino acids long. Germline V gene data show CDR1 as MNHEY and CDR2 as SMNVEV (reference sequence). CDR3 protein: CASSLSPGQGLREQFF. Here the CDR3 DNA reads TGTGCCAGCAGTTTATCGCCGGGACAGGGGTTACGGGAGCAGTTCTTC.

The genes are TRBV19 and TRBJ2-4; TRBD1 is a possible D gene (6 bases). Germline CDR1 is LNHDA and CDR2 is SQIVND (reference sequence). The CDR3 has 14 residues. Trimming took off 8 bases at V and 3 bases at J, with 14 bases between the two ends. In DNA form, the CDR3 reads TGTGCCAGTCAGGGGCAATCAGGCAAAAACATTCAGTACTTC. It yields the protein CASQGQSGKNIQYF.

CDR3 DNA sequence: TGTGCCAGCAGTCAGGGACTAGCGGGGTCCACAGATACGCAGTATTTT. It is translated as CASSQGLAGSTDTQYF. The rearrangement links TRBV11-3 to TRBJ2-3; 13 bases are a match to TRBD2. The CDR3 extends over 16 amino acids. CDR1 is SGHNT, CDR2 YENEEA, per germline. J was trimmed by 2 bases and V by 6 bases; bases with no gene match: 5.

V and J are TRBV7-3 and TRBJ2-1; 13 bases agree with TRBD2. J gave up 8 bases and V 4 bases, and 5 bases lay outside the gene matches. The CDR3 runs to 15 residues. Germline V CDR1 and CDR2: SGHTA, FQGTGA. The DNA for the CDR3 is TGTGCCAGCAGCTACCGGACTAGCGGGAGCTATGAGCAGTTCTTC. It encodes CASSYRTSGSYEQFF.

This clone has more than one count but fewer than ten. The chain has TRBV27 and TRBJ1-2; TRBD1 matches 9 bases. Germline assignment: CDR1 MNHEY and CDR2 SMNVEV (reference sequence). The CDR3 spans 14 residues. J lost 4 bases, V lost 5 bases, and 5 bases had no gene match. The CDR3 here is CASSPRQGGYGYTF. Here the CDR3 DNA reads TGTGCCAGCAGTCCCCGACAGGGGGGCTATGGCTACACCTTC.

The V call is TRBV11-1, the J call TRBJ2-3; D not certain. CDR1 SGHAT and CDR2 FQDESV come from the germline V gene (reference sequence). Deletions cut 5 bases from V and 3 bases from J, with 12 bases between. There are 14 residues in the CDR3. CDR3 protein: CASSPQVATDTQYF. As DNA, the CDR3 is TGTGCCAGCAGCCCGCAAGTTGCGACAGATACGCAGTATTTT.

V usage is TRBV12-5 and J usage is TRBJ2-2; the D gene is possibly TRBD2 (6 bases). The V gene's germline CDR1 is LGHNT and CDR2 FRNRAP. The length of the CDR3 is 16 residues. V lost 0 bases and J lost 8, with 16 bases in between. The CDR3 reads CASGLVLGTPVGELFF. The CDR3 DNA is TGTGCTAGTGGTTTGGTACTGGGGACTCCCGTGGGGGAGCTGTTTTTT.

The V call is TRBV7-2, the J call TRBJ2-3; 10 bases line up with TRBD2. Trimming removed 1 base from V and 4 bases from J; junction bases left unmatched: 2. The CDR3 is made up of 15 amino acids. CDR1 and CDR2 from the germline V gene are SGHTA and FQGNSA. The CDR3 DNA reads TGTGCCAGCAGCTTAGTAGCGGGAGGATCAGATACGCAGTATTTT. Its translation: CASSLVAGGSDTQYF.

The CDR3 DNA reads as TGTGCCAGCTCACCACGACAGGGAATCTACAATGAGCAGTTCTTC. It codes for CASSPRQGIYNEQFF. V and J are TRBV18 and TRBJ2-1; 7 bases agree with TRBD1. V dropped 1 base and J dropped 3; count of bases not matched to a gene: 3. CDR3 length: 15 residues. The V gene's germline CDR1 is KGHSH and CDR2 LQKENI.

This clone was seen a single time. DNA of the CDR3: TGTGCCAGCAGTCTCTACCAGGCGTACGAGCAGTACTTC. Protein sequence: CASSLYQAYEQYF. The gene calls are TRBV27 and TRBJ2-7; no clear D gene. Germline CDR1 and CDR2: MNHEY and SMNVEV (reference sequence). CDR3 size: 13 residues. The germline V and J ends were trimmed by 5 bases and 4 bases, with 12 bases remaining between them.

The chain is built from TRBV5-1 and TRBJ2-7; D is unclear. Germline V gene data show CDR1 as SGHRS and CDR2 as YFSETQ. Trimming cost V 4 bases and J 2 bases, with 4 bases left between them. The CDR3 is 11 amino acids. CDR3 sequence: CASSVAYEQYF. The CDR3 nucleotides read TGCGCCAGCAGCGTCGCCTACGAGCAGTACTTC.

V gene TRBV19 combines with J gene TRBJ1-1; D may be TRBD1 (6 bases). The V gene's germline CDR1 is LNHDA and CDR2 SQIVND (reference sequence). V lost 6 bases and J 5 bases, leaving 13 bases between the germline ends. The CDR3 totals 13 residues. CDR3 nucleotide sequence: TGTGCCAGTAGGGGCAGGGGAGTTACTGAAGCTTTCTTT. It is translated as CASRGRGVTEAFF.

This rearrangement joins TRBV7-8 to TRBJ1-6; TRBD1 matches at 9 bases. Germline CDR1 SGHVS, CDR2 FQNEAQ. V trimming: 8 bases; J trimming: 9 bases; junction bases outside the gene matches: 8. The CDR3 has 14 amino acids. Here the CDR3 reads CASARRTGASPLHF. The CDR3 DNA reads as TGTGCCAGCGCCCGGCGGACAGGGGCTTCACCCCTCCACTTT. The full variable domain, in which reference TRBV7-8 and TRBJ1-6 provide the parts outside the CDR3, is GAGVSQSPRYKVAKRGQDVALRCDPISGHVSLFWYQQALGQGPEFLTYFQNEAQLDKSGLPSDRFFAERPEGSVSTLKIQRTQQEDSAVYLCASARRTGASPLHFGNGTRLTVT.

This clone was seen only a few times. The CDR3 region has the DNA TGTGCCAGCAGTTACTACACTAGCGGGAGGGCCCACGAGCAGTACTTC. This sequence encodes CASSYYTSGRAHEQYF. The V and J genes are TRBV6-6 and TRBJ2-7; 13 nucleotides agree with TRBD2. This CDR3 has 16 amino acids. Germline values: CDR1 MNHNY, CDR2 SVGAGI (reference sequence). Trimming removed 1 base from V and 5 bases from J; junction bases left unmatched: 5.

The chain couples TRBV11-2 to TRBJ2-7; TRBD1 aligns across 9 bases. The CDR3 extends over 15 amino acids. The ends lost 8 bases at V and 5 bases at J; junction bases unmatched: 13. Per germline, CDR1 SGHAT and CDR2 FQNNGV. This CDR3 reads CASRRDRASFDEQYF. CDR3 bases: TGTGCCAGCCGTCGGGACAGGGCGTCGTTTGACGAGCAGTACTTC. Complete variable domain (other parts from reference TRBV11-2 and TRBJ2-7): EAGVAQSPRYKIIEKRQSVAFWCNPISGHATLYWYQQILGQGPKLLIQFQNNGVVDDSQLPKDRFSAERLKGVDSTLKIQPAKLEDSAVYLCASRRDRASFDEQYFGPGTRLTVT.

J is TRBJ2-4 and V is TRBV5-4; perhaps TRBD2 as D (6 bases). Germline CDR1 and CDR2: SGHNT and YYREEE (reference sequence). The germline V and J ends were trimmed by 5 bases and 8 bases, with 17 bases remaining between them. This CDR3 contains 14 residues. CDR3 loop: CASRVGRGGDIQYF. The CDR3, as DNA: TGTGCCAGCAGAGTTGGGCGGGGCGGAGACATTCAGTACTTC.

For the CDR3, the DNA is TGTGCCAGCAGTTACAGCGGGGTAAACACCGGGGAGCTGTTTTTT. The encoded protein is CASSYSGVNTGELFF. The gene calls are TRBV6-5 and TRBJ2-2; TRBD2 aligns across 7 bases. This CDR3 has 15 amino acids. J gave up 2 bases and V 2 bases, and 2 bases lay outside the gene matches. Germline V gene lookup returns CDR1 MNHEY and CDR2 SVGAGI.

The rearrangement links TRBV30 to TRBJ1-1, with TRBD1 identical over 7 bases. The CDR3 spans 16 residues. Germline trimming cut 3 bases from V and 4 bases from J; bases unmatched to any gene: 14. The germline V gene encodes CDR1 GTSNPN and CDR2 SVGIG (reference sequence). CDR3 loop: CAWRLRTGRAGTEAFF. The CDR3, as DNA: TGTGCCTGGAGGCTTCGGACAGGAAGGGCGGGCACTGAAGCTTTCTTT.

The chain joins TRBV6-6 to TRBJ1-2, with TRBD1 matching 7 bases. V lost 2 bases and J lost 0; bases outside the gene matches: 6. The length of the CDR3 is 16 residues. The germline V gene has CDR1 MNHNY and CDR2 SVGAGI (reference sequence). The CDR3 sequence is CASSYPSGQTNYGYTF. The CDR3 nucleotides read TGTGCCAGCAGTTACCCGTCGGGACAGACTAACTATGGCTACACCTTC.

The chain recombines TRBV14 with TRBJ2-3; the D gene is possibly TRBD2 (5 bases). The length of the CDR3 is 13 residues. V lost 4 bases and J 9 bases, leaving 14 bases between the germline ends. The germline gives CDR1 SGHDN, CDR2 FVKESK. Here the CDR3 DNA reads TGTGCCAGCAGCCCCTGGACTGGAAGCACGCAGTATTTT. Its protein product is CASSPWTGSTQYF.

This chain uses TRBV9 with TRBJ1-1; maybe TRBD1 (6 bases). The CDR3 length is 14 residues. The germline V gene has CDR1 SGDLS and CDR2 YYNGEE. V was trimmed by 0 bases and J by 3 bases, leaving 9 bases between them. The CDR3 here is CASSVDTGYTEAFF. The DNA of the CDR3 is TGTGCCAGCAGCGTAGACACAGGGTACACTGAAGCTTTCTTT.